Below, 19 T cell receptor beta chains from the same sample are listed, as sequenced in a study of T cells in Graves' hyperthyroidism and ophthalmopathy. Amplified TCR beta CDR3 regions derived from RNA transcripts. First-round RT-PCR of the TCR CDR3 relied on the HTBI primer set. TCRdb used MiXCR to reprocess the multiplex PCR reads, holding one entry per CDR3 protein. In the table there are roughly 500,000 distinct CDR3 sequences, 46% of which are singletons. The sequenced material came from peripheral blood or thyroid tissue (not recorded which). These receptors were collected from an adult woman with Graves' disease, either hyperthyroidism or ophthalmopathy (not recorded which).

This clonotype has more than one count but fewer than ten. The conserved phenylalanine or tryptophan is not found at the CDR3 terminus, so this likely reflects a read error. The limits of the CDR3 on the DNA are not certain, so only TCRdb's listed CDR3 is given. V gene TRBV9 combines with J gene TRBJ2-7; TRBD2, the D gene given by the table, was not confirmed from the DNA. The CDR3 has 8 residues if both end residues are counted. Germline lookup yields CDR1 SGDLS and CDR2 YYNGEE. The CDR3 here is CASSSLAG.

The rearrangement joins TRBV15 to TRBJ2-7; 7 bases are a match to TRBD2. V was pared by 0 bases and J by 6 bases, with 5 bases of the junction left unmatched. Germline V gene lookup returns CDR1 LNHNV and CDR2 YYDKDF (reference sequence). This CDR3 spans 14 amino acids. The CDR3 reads CATSRDGRTGEQYF. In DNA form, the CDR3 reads TGTGCCACCAGCAGAGACGGGAGGACCGGCGAGCAGTACTTC.

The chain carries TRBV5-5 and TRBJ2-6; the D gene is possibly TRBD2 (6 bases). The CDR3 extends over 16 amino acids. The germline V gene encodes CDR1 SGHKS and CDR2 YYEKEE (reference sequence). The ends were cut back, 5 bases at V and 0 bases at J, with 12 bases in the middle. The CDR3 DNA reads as TGTGCCAGCAGGCGGGAAGGGAGCTCTGGGGCCAACGTCCTGACTTTC. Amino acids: CASRREGSSGANVLTF. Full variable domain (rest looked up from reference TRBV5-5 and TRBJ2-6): DAGVTQSPTHLIKTRGQQVTLRCSPISGHKSVSWYQQVLGQGPQFIFQYYEKEERGRGNFPDRFSARQFPNYSSELNVNALLLGDSALYLCASRREGSSGANVLTFGAGSRLTVL.

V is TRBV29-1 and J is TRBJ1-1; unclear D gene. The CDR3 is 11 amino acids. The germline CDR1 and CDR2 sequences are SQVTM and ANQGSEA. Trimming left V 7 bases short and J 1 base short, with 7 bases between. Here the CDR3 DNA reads TGCAGCGGAGGAGAGAACACTGAAGCTTTCTTT. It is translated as CSGGENTEAFF.

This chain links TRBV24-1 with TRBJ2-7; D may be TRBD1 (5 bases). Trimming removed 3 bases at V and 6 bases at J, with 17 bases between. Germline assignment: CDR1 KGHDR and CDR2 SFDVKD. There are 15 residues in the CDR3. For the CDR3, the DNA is TGTGCCACCAGTGATGCTCGTGGTGCAGGGTCCGAGCAGTACTTC. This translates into CATSDARGAGSEQYF.

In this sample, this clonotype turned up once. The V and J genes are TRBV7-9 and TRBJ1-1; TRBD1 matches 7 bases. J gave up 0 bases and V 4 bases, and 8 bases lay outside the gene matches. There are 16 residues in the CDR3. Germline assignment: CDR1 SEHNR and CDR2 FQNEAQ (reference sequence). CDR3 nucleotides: TGTGCCAGCAGCTCCGGGACAGCTCCCATGAACACTGAAGCTTTCTTT. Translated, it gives CASSSGTAPMNTEAFF.

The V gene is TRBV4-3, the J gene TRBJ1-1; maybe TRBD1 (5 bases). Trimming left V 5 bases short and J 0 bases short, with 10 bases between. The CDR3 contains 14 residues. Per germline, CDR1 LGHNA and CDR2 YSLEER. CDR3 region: CASSYGHLNTEAFF. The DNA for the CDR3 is TGCGCCAGCAGCTACGGACATCTGAACACTGAAGCTTTCTTT.

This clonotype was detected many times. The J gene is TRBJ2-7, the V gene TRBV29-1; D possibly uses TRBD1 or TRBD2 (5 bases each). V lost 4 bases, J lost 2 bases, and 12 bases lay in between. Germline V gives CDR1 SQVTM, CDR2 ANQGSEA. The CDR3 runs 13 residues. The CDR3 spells CSVGAGTAYEQYF. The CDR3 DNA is TGCAGCGTTGGGGCAGGGACCGCCTACGAGCAGTACTTC.

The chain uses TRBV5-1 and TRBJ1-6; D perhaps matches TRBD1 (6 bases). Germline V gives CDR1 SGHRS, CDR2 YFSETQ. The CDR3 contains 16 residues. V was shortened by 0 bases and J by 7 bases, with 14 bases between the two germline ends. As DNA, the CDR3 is TGCGCCAGCAGCTTGGGGGACAACGTTTCCAATTCACCCCTCCACTTT. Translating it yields CASSLGDNVSNSPLHF.

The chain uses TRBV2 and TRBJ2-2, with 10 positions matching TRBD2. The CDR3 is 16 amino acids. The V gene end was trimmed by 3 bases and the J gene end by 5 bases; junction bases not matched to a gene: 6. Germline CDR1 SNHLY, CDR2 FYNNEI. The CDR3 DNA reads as TGTGCCAGCAGTGATAGGACTAGCGGAATAACCGGGGAGCTGTTTTTT. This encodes CASSDRTSGITGELFF.

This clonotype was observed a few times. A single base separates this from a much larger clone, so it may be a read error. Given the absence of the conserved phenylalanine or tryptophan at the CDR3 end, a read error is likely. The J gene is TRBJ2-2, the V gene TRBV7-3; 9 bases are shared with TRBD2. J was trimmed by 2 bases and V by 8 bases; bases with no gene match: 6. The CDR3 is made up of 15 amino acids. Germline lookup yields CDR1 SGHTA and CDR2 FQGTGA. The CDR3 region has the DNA TGTGCCAGCGCGTCGACTAGCGGTAACACCGGGGAGCTGTTTTCT. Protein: CASASTSGNTGELFS.

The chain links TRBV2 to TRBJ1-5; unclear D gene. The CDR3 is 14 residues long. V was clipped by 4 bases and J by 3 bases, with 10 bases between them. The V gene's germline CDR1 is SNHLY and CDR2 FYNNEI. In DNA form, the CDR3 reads TGTGCCAGCAGTGCGCGAAGTGACAATCAGCCCCAGCATTTT. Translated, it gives CASSARSDNQPQHF.

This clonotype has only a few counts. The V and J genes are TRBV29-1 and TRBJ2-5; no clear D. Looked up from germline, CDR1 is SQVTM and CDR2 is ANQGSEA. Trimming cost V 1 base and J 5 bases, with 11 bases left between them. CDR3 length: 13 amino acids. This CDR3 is CSVEGQVVETQYF. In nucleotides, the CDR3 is TGCAGCGTTGAAGGTCAGGTGGTCGAGACCCAGTACTTC. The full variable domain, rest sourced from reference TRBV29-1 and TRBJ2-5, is SAVISQKPSRDICQRGTSLTIQCQVDSQVTMMFWYRQQPGQSLTLIATANQGSEATYESGFVIDKFPISRPNLTFSTLTVSNMSPEDSSIYLCSVEGQVVETQYFGPGTRLLVL.

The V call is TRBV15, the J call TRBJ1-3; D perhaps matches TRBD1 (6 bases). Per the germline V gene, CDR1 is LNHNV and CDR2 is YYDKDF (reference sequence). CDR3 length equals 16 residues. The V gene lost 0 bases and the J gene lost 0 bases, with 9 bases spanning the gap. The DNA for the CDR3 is TGTGCCACCAGCAGAGACGGACAGACCTCTGGAAACACCATATATTTT. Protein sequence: CATSRDGQTSGNTIYF.

This CDR3 reads CASSDDSTDNLFF. The CDR3 bases are TGTGCCAGCAGTGATGACTCGACGGATAACCTGTTTTTT. The J gene is TRBJ1-4, the V gene TRBV2; D gene unclear. With 3 bases removed from V and 14 bases from J, the gap between germline ends came to 16 bases. CDR1 SNHLY and CDR2 FYNNEI come from the germline V gene. CDR3 length equals 13 residues.

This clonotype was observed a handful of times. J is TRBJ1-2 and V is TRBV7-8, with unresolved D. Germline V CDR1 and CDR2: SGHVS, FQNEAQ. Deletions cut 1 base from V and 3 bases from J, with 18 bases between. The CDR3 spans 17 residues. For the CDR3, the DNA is TGTGCCAGCAGCTTAGACAGAAAATCAGAACGGTACTATGGCTACACCTTC. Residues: CASSLDRKSERYYGYTF. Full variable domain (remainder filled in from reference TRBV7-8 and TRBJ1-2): GAGVSQSPRYKVAKRGQDVALRCDPISGHVSLFWYQQALGQGPEFLTYFQNEAQLDKSGLPSDRFFAERPEGSVSTLKIQRTQQEDSAVYLCASSLDRKSERYYGYTFGSGTRLTVV.

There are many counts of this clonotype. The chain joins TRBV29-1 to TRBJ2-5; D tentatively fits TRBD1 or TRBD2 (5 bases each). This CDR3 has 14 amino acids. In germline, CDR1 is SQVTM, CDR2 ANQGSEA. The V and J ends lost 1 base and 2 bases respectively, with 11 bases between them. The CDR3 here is CSVEGGPGQETQYF. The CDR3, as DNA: TGCAGCGTTGAAGGGGGCCCGGGGCAAGAGACCCAGTACTTC.

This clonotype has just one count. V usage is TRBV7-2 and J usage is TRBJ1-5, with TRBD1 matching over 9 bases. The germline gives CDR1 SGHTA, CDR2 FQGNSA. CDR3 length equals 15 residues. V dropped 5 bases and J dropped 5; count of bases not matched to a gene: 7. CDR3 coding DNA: TGTGCCAGCAGCAGGACCACAGGGGGCCATCAGCCCCAGCATTTT. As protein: CASSRTTGGHQPQHF.

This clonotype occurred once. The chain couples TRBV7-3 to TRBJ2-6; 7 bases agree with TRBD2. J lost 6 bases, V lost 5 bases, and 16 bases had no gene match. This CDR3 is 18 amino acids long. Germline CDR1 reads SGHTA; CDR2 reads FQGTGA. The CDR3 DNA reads TGTGCCAGCAGCCCTGCTCGCGGGAGCCACAATGAGGCCAACGTCCTGACTTTC. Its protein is CASSPARGSHNEANVLTF.